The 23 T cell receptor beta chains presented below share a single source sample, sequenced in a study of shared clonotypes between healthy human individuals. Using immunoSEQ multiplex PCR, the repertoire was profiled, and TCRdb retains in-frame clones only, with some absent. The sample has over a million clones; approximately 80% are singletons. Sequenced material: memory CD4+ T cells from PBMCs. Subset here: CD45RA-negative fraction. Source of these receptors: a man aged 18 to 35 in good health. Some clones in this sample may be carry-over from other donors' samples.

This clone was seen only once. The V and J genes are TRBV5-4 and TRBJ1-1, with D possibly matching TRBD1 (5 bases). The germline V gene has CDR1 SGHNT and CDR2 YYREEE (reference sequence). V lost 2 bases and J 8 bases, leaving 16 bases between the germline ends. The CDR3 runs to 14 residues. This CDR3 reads CASSLGGQGREAFF. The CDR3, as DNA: TGTGCCAGCAGCTTAGGAGGCCAGGGCCGGGAAGCTTTCTTT.

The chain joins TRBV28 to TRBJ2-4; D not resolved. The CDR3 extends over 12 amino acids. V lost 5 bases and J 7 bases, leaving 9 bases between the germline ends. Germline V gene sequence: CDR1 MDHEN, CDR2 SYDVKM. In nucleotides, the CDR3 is TGTGCCAGCAGTCCTCATGGTAACATTCAGTACTTC. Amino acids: CASSPHGNIQYF.

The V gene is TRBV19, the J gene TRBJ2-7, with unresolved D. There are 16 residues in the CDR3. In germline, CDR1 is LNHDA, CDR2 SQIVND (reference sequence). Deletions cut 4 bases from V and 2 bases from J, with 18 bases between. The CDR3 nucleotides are TGTGCCAGTAGTAGGGTCCAGGTCCCGAGCCCCTACGAGCAGTACTTC. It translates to CASSRVQVPSPYEQYF.

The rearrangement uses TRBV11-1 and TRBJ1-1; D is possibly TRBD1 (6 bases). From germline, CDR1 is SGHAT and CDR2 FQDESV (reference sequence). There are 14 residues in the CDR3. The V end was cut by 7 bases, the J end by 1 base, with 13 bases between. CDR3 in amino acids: CASTRQAANTEAFF. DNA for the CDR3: TGTGCCAGCACCCGACAGGCCGCGAACACTGAAGCTTTCTTT.

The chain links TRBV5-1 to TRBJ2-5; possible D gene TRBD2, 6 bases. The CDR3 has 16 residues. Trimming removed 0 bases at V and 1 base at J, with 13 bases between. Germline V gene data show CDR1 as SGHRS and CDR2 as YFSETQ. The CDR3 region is CASSLEGGAVQETQYF. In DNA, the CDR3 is TGCGCCAGCAGCTTGGAGGGCGGGGCAGTCCAAGAGACCCAGTACTTC.

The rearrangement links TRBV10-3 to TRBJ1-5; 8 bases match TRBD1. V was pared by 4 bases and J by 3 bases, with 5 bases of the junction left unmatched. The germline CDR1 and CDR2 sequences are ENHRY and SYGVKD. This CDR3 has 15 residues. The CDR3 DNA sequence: TGTGCCATCAGTGGTGGGACAGGCGACAATCAGCCCCAGCATTTT. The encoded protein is CAISGGTGDNQPQHF.

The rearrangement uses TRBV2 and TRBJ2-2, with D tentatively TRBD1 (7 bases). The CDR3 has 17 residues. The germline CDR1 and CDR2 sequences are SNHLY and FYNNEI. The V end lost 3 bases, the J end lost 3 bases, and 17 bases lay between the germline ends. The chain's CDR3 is CASSETGKVADTGELFF. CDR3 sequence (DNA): TGTGCCAGCAGTGAGACAGGGAAGGTAGCGGACACCGGGGAGCTGTTTTTT.

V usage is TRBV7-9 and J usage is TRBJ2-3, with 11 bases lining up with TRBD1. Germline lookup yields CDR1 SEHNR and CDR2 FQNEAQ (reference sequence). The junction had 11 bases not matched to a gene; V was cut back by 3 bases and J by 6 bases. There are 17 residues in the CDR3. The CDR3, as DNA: TGTGCCAGCAGCTTGGGACAGGGGGAGGTATGGTATGATACGCAGTATTTT. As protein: CASSLGQGEVWYDTQYF. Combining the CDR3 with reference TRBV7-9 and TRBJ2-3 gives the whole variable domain DTGVSQNPRHKITKRGQNVTFRCDPISEHNRLYWYRQTLGQGPEFLTYFQNEAQLEKSRLLSDRFSAERPKGSFSTLEIQRTEQGDSAMYLCASSLGQGEVWYDTQYFGPGTRLTVL.

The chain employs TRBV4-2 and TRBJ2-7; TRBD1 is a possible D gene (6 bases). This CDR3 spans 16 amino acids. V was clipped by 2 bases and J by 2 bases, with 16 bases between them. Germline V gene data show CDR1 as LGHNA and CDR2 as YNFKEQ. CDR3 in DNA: TGTGCCAGCAGCCAACTTAGCGCGCAGGGGCCCTACGAGCAGTACTTC. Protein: CASSQLSAQGPYEQYF.

Written as DNA, the CDR3 is TGTGCCAGCAGCTTGGGGCCCACAAACATTCAGTACTTC. Amino acid sequence: CASSLGPTNIQYF. The V gene is TRBV5-6, the J gene TRBJ2-4; no clear D. This CDR3 spans 13 amino acids. Germline-derived CDR1 and CDR2 are SGHDT and YYEEEE. V dropped 0 bases and J dropped 6 bases, with 7 bases sitting between them.

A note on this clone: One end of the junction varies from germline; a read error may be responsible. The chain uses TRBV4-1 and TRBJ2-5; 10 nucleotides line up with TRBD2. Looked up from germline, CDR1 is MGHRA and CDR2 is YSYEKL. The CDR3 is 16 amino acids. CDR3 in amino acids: CASSQAASGSQEAQYF. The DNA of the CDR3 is TGCGCCAGCAGCCAAGCAGCTAGCGGGAGCCAAGAGGCCCAGTACTTC.

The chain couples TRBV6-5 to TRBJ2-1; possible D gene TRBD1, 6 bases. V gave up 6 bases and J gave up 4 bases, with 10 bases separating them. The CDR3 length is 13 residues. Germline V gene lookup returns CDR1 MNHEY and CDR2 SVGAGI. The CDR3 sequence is CASSQTGYNEQFF. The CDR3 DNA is TGTGCCAGCAGCCAAACAGGGTACAATGAGCAGTTCTTC.

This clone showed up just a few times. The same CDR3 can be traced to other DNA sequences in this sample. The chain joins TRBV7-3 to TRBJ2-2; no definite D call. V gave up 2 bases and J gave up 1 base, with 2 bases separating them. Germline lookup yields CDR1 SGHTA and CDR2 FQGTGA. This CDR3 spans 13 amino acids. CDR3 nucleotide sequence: TGTGCCAGCAGCTTACGGAACACCGGGGAGCTGTTTTTT. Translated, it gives CASSLRNTGELFF.

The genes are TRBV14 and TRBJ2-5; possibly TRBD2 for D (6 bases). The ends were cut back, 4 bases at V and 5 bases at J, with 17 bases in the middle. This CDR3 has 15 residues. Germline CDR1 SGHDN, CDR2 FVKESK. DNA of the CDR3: TGTGCCAGCAGCCGAAAACCGGGACTGGGGGAGACCCAGTACTTC. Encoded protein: CASSRKPGLGETQYF.

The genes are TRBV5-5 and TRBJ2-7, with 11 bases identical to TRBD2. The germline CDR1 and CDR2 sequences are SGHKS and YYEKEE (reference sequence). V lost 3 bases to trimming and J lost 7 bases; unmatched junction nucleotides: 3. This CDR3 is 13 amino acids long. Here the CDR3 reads CASSWTSGWEQYF. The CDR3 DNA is TGTGCCAGCAGCTGGACTAGCGGGTGGGAGCAGTACTTC.

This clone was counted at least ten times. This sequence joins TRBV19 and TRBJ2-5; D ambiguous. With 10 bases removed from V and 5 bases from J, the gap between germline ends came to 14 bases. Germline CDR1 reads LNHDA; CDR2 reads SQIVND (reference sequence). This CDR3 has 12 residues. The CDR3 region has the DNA TGTGCCACGGCCCCTGATGTCGAGACCCAGTACTTC. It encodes CATAPDVETQYF.

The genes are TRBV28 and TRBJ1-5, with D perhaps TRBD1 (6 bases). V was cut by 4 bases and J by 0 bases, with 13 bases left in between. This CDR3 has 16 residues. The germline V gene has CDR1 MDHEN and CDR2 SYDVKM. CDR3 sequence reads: CASSSGGSDSNQPQHF. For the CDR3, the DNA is TGTGCCAGCAGTTCCGGGGGCTCGGATAGCAATCAGCCCCAGCATTTT.

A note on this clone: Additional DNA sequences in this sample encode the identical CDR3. In nucleotides, the CDR3 is TGTGCCAGCAGCCTTCAGGGAAACACTGAAGCTTTCTTT. Its protein product is CASSLQGNTEAFF. The chain carries TRBV6-1 and TRBJ1-1, with D tentatively TRBD1 (5 bases). Germline V gene sequence: CDR1 MNHNS, CDR2 SASEGT. CDR3 size: 13 residues. V was clipped by 6 bases and J by 2 bases, with 10 bases between them.

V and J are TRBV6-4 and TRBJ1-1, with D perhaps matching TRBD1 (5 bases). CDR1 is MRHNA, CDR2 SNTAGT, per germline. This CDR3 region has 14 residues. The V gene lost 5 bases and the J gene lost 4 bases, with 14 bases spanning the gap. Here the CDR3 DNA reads TGTGCCAGCAGTTCCGGGACTAGAGGCACTGAAGCTTTCTTT. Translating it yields CASSSGTRGTEAFF.

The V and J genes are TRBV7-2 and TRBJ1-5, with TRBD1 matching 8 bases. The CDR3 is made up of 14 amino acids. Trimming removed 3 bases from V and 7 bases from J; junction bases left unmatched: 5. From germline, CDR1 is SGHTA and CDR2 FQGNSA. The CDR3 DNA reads TGTGCCAGCAGCTTCGGGACAGGTGACCAGCCCCAGCATTTT. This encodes CASSFGTGDQPQHF.

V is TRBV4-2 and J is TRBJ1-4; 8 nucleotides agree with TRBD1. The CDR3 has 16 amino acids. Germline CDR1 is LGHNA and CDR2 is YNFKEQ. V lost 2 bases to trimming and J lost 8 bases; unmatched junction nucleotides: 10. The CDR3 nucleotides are TGTGCCAGCAGCCAACAGGGGACAGGCTCAGAGGAAAAACTGTTTTTT. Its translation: CASSQQGTGSEEKLFF.

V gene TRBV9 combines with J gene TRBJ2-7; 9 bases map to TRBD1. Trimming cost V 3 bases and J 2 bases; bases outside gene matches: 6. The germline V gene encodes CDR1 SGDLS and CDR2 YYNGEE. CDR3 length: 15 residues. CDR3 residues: CASSAGGTGTYEQYF. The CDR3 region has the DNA TGTGCCAGCAGCGCTGGCGGGACAGGGACCTACGAGCAGTACTTC.

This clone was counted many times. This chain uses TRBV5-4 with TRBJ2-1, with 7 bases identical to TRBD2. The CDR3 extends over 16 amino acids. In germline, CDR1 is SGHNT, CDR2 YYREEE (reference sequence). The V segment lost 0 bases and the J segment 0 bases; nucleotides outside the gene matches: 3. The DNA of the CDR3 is TGTGCCAGCAGCTTGGTTGGCGGGGGCTCCTACAATGAGCAGTTCTTC. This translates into CASSLVGGGSYNEQFF. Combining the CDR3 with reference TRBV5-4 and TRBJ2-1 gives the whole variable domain ETGVTQSPTHLIKTRGQQVTLRCSSQSGHNTVSWYQQALGQGPQFIFQYYREEENGRGNFPPRFSGLQFPNYSSELNVNALELDDSALYLCASSLVGGGSYNEQFFGPGTRLTVL.